This TCR beta chain was captured by sequencing in a study of blood T cell repertoires in COVID-19. Overall study: Donors in the United States, Italy and Spain gave samples during acute or convalescent COVID-19. The cDNA or gDNA used as material had been derived from T cells, B-cell-depleted T cells, or PBMCs.

This CDR3 contains 13 residues. Trimming stripped 2 bases from V and 4 bases from J, with 6 bases between. Original data processing: Amplifying reference gene primers gave estimates of nucleated cell counts. The protocol was immunoSEQ multiplex PCR, while the TCRdb copy is restricted to in-frame clones and leaves out a portion. V and J calls and clone size follow that table, whereas D and trimming were derived from the DNA. The data hold fewer than 85,000 clones, with 82% observed a single time. The chain carries TRBV12-3 or TRBV12-4 and TRBJ2-1; D is unclear. This receptor was obtained from a woman in her sixties or seventies with acute or convalescent COVID-19. Material: peripheral blood. CDR3 sequence: CASSLLTYNEQFF. DNA of the CDR3: TGTGCCAGCAGTTTACTAACTTACAATGAGCAGTTCTTC.